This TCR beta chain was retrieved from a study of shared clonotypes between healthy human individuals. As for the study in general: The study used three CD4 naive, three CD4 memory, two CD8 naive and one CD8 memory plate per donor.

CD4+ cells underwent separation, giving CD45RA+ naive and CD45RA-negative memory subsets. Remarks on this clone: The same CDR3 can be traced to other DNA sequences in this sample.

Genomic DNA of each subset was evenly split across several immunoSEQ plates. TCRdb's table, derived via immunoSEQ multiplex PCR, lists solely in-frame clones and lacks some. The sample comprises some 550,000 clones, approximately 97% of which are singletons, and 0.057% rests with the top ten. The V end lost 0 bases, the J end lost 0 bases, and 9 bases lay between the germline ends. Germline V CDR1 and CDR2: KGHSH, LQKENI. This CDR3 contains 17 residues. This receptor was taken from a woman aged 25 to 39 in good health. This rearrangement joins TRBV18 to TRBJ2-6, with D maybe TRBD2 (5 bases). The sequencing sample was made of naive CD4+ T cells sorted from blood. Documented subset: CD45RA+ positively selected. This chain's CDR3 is CASSPPTGSSGANVLTF. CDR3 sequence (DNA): TGTGCCAGCTCACCACCGACGGGAAGCTCTGGGGCCAACGTCCTGACTTTC.